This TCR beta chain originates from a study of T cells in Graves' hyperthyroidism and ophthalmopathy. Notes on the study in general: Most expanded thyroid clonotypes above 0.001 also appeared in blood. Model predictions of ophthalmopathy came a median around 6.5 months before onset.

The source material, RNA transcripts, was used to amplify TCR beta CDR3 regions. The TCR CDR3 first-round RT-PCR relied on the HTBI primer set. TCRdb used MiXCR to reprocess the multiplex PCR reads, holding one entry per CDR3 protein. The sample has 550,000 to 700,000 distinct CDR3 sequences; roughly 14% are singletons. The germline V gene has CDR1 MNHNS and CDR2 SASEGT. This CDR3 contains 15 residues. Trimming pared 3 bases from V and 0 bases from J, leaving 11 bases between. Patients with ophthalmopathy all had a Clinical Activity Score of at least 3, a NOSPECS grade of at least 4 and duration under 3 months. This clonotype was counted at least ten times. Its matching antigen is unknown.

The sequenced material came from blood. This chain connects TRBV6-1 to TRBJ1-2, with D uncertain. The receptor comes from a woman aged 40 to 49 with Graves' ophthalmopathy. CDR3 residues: CASSENGNPNYGYTF. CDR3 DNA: TGTGCCAGCAGTGAGAATGGGAATCCTAACTATGGCTACACCTTC.